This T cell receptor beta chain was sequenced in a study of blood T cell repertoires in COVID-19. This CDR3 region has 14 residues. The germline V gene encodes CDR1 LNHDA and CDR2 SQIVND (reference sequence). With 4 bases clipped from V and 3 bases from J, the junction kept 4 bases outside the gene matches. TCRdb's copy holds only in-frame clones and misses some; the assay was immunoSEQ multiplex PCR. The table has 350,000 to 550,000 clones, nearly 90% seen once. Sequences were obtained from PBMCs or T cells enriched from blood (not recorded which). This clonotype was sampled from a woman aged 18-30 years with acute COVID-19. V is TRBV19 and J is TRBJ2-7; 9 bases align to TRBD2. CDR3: CASSTTSGDYEQYF. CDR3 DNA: TGTGCCAGTAGTACGACTAGCGGTGACTACGAGCAGTACTTC.